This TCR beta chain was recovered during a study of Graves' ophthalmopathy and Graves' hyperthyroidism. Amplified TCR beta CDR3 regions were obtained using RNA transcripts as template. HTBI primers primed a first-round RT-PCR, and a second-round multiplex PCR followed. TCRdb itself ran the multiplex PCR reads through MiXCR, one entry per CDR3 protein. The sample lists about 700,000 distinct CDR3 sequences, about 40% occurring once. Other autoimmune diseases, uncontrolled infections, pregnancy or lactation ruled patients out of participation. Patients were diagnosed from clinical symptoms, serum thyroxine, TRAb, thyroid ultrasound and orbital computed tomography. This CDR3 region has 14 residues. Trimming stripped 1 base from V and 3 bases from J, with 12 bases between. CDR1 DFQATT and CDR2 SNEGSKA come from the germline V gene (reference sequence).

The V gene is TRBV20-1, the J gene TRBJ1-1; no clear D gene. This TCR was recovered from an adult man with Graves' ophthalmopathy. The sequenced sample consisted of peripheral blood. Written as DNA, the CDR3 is TGCAGTGCTAGAGGATTAGCGCGGGACACTGAAGCTTTCTTT. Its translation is CSARGLARDTEAFF.